The entry that follows covers one T cell receptor beta chain sequence. The record originates from a study of blood T cell repertoires in COVID-19. Data came from immunoSEQ multiplex PCR; TCRdb stores just in-frame clones and leaves some out. Of around 250,000 clones in the sample, around 87% were seen once. V was trimmed by 5 bases and J by 4 bases, leaving 6 bases between them. Looked up from germline, CDR1 is SGHVS and CDR2 is FQNEAQ. The CDR3 is 11 residues long. The V and J genes are TRBV7-8 and TRBJ2-7; D ambiguous. This sequence was found in an older woman with active or convalescent COVID-19. The specimen sequenced was peripheral blood. The CDR3 is CASSERYEQYF. The CDR3 DNA reads as TGTGCCAGCAGCGAGAGATACGAGCAGTACTTC.